These 18 T cell receptor beta chains were all obtained from the same sample, sequenced in a study of blood T cell repertoires in COVID-19. Some clones are missing from TCRdb's copy, which holds only in-frame ones; the method was immunoSEQ multiplex PCR. The sample holds about 68,000 clones, about 88% seen once. The material sequenced was peripheral blood. The receptors derive from a man between 50 and 59 years old with active COVID-19.

The J gene is TRBJ2-4, the V gene TRBV9, with a tentative D call TRBD1 (6 bases). Trimming took off 4 bases at V and 12 bases at J, with 17 bases between the two ends. CDR1 is SGDLS and CDR2 is YYNGEE in the germline V gene. The CDR3 is made up of 13 amino acids. CDR3 loop: CASSPPLGAAQYF. CDR3 nucleotides: TGTGCCAGCAGCCCTCCATTGGGGGCGGCTCAGTACTTC.

On this clone itself: An end of the junction differs from the germline gene, which may be a read error. This chain links TRBV30 with TRBJ1-1; TRBD1 matches at 8 bases. Germline CDR1 is GTSNPN and CDR2 is SVGIG (reference sequence). This CDR3 is built from 12 residues. The CDR3 here is CAWSVGGRGQIF. CDR3 coding DNA: TGTGCCTGGAGTGTAGGTGGCAGGGGGCAAATCTTT.

This clone appeared a single time. This chain uses TRBV2 with TRBJ2-4, with 8 bases fitting TRBD2. Germline lookup yields CDR1 SNHLY and CDR2 FYNNEI. V was pared by 5 bases and J by 1 base, with 1 base of the junction left unmatched. This CDR3 has 14 residues. CDR3 sequence (DNA): TGTGCCAGCAGTCCGGGGGGGGCCAAAAACATTCAGTACTTC. Amino acid sequence: CASSPGGAKNIQYF.

The chain uses TRBV9 and TRBJ2-7; 7 positions match TRBD2. Germline V gives CDR1 SGDLS, CDR2 YYNGEE. V shed 0 bases and J 9 bases; nucleotides not matched to a gene: 9. This CDR3 has 14 residues. DNA for the CDR3: TGTGCCAGCAGCGTAGGTAGTAGCGGGCAAGTGCAGTACTTC. Its protein is CASSVGSSGQVQYF. Complete variable domain (other parts from reference TRBV9 and TRBJ2-7): DSGVTQTPKHLITATGQRVTLRCSPRSGDLSVYWYQQSLDQGLQFLIQYYNGEERAKGNILERFSAQQFPDLHSELNLSSLELGDSALYFCASSVGSSGQVQYFGPGTRLTVT.

Only one count was recorded for this clone. The J gene is TRBJ1-6, the V gene TRBV5-5; the D gene is possibly TRBD1 (5 bases). This CDR3 has 17 amino acids. Germline V gene data show CDR1 as SGHKS and CDR2 as YYEKEE (reference sequence). V was pared by 4 bases and J by 1 base, with 15 bases between. CDR3 amino acids: CASSRWGDGSYNSPLHF. As DNA, the CDR3 is TGTGCCAGCAGCCGCTGGGGGGATGGTTCCTATAATTCACCCCTCCACTTT. Filled out from reference TRBV5-5 and TRBJ1-6, the complete variable domain reads DAGVTQSPTHLIKTRGQQVTLRCSPISGHKSVSWYQQVLGQGPQFIFQYYEKEERGRGNFPDRFSARQFPNYSSELNVNALLLGDSALYLCASSRWGDGSYNSPLHFGNGTRLTVT.

The chain has TRBV2 and TRBJ2-1; the D gene is possibly TRBD2 (5 bases). Trimming stripped 8 bases from V and 8 bases from J, with 10 bases between. The CDR3 length is 11 residues. Germline loops: CDR1 SNHLY, CDR2 FYNNEI. CDR3 bases: TGTGCCAGCGCTGGCGGGCATGAGCAGTTCTTC. Its protein product is CASAGGHEQFF.

CDR3 sequence reads: CSVEKQVDGYTF. The CDR3 coding sequence is TGCAGCGTTGAAAAGCAGGTCGATGGCTACACCTTC. The chain is built from TRBV29-1 and TRBJ1-2; D gene unclear. The ends were cut back, 2 bases at V and 6 bases at J, with 10 bases in the middle. Germline loops: CDR1 SQVTM, CDR2 ANQGSEA. The CDR3 runs to 12 residues.

The rearrangement joins TRBV19 to TRBJ2-1; 12 bases are shared with TRBD2. This CDR3 contains 15 residues. Germline lookup yields CDR1 LNHDA and CDR2 SQIVND (reference sequence). V gave up 1 base and J gave up 7 bases; unmatched junction bases: 2. The CDR3 loop reads CASSIASGGVNEQFF. The CDR3 region has the DNA TGTGCCAGTAGTATAGCTAGCGGGGGGGTTAATGAGCAGTTCTTC.

The chain combines TRBV19 with TRBJ1-1, with D possibly TRBD1 on 5 matching bases. The CDR3 totals 14 residues. The V gene lost 5 bases and the J gene lost 7 bases, with 17 bases spanning the gap. CDR1 is LNHDA, CDR2 SQIVND, per germline (reference sequence). The CDR3 region has the DNA TGTGCCAGTAGTCCAAGCAGGGTATTGAGTGAAGCTTTCTTT. This codes for CASSPSRVLSEAFF.

V gene TRBV9 combines with J gene TRBJ2-1; 7 bases match TRBD1. CDR1 is SGDLS and CDR2 is YYNGEE in the germline V gene. The length of the CDR3 is 15 residues. V dropped 0 bases and J dropped 4; count of bases not matched to a gene: 4. The CDR3, as DNA: TGTGCCAGCAGCGTAGTGGACAGGTGGTACAATGAGCAGTTCTTC. It specifies CASSVVDRWYNEQFF.

The gene calls are TRBV3-1 (or the pseudogene TRBV3-2) and TRBJ2-3; 8 bases are a match to TRBD1. Germline V gene sequence: CDR1 LGHDT, CDR2 YNNKEL (reference sequence). The CDR3 is 17 amino acids. The V gene end was trimmed by 3 bases and the J gene end by 2 bases; junction bases not matched to a gene: 10. Here the CDR3 reads CASSHYRGTGTTDTQYF. CDR3 in DNA: TGTGCCAGCAGCCATTATAGAGGGACAGGCACCACAGATACGCAGTATTTT.

The rearrangement uses TRBV27 and TRBJ2-5; the D gene is possibly TRBD1 (5 bases). Trimming stripped 2 bases from V and 4 bases from J, with 8 bases between. The CDR3 is 13 amino acids. Germline values: CDR1 MNHEY, CDR2 SMNVEV (reference sequence). The CDR3 is CASSLGTGETQYF. DNA for the CDR3: TGTGCCAGCAGTTTAGGCACAGGAGAGACCCAGTACTTC.

The chain couples TRBV5-1 to TRBJ2-7; D is uncertain. In germline, CDR1 is SGHRS, CDR2 YFSETQ. This CDR3 has 13 residues. Trimming removed 2 bases at V and 0 bases at J, with 6 bases between. CDR3 DNA: TGCGCCAGCAGCTTAGACACCTCCTACGAGCAGTACTTC. It encodes CASSLDTSYEQYF. The whole variable domain, remainder taken from reference TRBV5-1 and TRBJ2-7, is KAGVTQTPRYLIKTRGQQVTLSCSPISGHRSVSWYQQTPGQGLQFLFEYFSETQRNKGNFPGRFSGRQFSNSRSEMNVSTLELGDSALYLCASSLDTSYEQYFGPGTRLTVT.

This chain links TRBV7-9 with TRBJ1-1, with a tentative D call TRBD1 (5 bases). V lost 5 bases to trimming and J lost 4 bases, with 11 bases between them. This CDR3 contains 13 residues. Germline V CDR1 and CDR2: SEHNR, FQNEAQ (reference sequence). CDR3 in amino acids: CASSAQGTTEAFF. The CDR3, as DNA: TGTGCCAGCAGCGCCCAGGGTACCACTGAAGCTTTCTTT.

The V and J genes are TRBV2 and TRBJ2-3, with 9 bases identical to TRBD1. The CDR3 covers 13 residues. The trim removed 4 bases at V and 6 bases at J, leaving 2 bases unmatched. Germline CDR1 and CDR2: SNHLY and FYNNEI. CDR3 bases: TGTGCCAGCAGTGGACAGGGGGGGGATACGCAGTATTTT. Its translation is CASSGQGGDTQYF.

The chain is built from TRBV4-1 and TRBJ1-1; no clear D gene. Trimming stripped 0 bases from V and 6 bases from J, with 17 bases between. This CDR3 contains 16 residues. The germline gives CDR1 MGHRA, CDR2 YSYEKL. CDR3 amino acids: CASSQDTGYRLSEAFF. The CDR3 bases are TGCGCCAGCAGCCAAGATACCGGGTATAGACTCTCTGAAGCTTTCTTT.

The genes are TRBV10-3 and TRBJ1-1, with 7 bases matching TRBD1. The V segment lost 6 bases and the J segment 4 bases; nucleotides outside the gene matches: 5. The CDR3 consists of 13 residues. Germline CDR1 reads ENHRY; CDR2 reads SYGVKD. The CDR3 coding sequence is TGTGCCATCAGCTCATCAGGGGGCACTGAAGCTTTCTTT. Translation gives CAISSSGGTEAFF.

The chain couples TRBV9 to TRBJ2-1; tentative D call: TRBD2 (5 bases). V was cut by 0 bases and J by 9 bases, with 16 bases left in between. Germline CDR1 SGDLS, CDR2 YYNGEE. This CDR3 has 15 residues. The CDR3 DNA follows: TGTGCCAGCAGCGTAGTGGCTAGTAAGAGCGGTGAGCAGTTCTTC. Its translation is CASSVVASKSGEQFF.